What follows is one TCR beta chain and its context. The junction differs from germline at one of its ends, possibly a read error. This specimen belongs to a study of blood T cell repertoires in COVID-19. As for the study in general: There were acute and convalescent COVID-19 samples, and they came from the United States, Italy and Spain. In each case, the material was cDNA or gDNA derived from T cells, B-cell-depleted T cells, or PBMCs.

Per the germline V gene, CDR1 is SEHNR and CDR2 is FQNEAQ (reference sequence). The CDR3 consists of 11 residues. Original processing notes: It was from reference gene primer amplification that nucleated cell counts were estimated. Measured with immunoSEQ multiplex PCR; TCRdb has only the in-frame clones, and not every one. V and J calls and clone size are given by that table; D and trimming were obtained from the DNA. The sample consists of 170,000 or so clones, about 86% of them appearing once. The sequenced sample was peripheral blood. This rearrangement joins TRBV7-9 to TRBJ2-7; 10 positions agree with TRBD2. The TCR comes from a woman younger than 30 who had recovered from COVID-19. For the CDR3, the DNA is TGTGCCAGCAGCTTCGGGACTAGCGCAAGCTTC. Its protein is CASSFGTSASF.